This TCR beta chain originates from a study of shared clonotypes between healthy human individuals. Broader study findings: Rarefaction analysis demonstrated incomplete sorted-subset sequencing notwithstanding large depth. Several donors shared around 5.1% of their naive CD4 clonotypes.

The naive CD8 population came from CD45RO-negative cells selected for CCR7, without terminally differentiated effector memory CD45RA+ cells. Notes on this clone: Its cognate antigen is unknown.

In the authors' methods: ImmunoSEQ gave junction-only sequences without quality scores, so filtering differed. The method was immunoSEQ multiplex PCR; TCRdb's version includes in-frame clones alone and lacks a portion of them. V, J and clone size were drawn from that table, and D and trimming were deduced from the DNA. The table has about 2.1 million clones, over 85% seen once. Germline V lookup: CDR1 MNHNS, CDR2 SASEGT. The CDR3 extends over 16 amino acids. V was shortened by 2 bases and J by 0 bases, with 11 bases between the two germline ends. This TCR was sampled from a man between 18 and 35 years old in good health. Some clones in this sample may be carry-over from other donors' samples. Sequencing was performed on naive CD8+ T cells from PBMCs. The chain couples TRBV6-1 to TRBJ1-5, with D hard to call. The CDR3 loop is CASSELIGVSNQPQHF. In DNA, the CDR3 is TGTGCCAGCAGTGAATTGATCGGGGTTAGCAATCAGCCCCAGCATTTT.